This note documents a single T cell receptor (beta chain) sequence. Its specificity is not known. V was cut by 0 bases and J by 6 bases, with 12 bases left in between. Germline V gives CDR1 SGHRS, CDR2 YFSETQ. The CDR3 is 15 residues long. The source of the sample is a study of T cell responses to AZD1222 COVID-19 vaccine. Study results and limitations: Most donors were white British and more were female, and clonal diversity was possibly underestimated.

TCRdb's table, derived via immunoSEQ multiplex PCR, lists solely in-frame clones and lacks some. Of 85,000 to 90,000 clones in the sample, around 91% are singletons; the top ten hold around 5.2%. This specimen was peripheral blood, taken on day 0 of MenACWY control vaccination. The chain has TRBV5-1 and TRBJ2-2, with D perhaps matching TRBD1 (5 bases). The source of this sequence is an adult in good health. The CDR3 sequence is CASSLVQGNPGELFF. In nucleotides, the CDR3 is TGCGCCAGCAGCTTGGTGCAGGGAAACCCCGGGGAGCTGTTTTTT.